This T cell receptor (beta chain) was found in a study of cytomegalovirus exposure and HLA in healthy donors. For the study at large: An analysis done earlier identified around 100 million unique TCR beta sequences from 190 million or so T cells.

13 Jbeta primers and 60 Vbeta primers were used for the PCR. TCRdb keeps only in-frame clones here, not all; method: immunoSEQ multiplex PCR. The sample consists of 110,000 or so clones, around 82% of them appearing once. Study-wide results and caveats: Rates of TCR association differed by HLA locus in a later analysis, with DRB1 highest and HLA-C lowest. The listing of 150 to 200 TCR beta chains classed them as cytomegalovirus-associated. For presence/absence analyses, sequencing depth was assumed to be roughly uniform across donors.

On this clone itself: Its antigen is not identified. Other DNA sequences in this sample translate to the same CDR3.

This clonotype originated in a woman aged 25 to 39 in good health and CMV-seropositive. The sample comprised PBMCs.

The CDR3 reads CASSYGRGETQYF. The CDR3 nucleotides are TGTGCCAGCAGTTATGGCAGGGGCGAGACCCAGTACTTC. The V call is TRBV6-5, the J call TRBJ2-5; TRBD1 is a possible D gene (6 bases). This CDR3 is built from 13 residues. Germline CDR1 reads MNHEY; CDR2 reads SVGAGI. Trimming stripped 3 bases from V and 5 bases from J, with 10 bases between.